This T cell receptor (beta chain) was captured by sequencing in a study of shared clonotypes between healthy human individuals. Notes on the study in general: With four donors compared, around 4.7% of naive CD4 clonotypes were shared. Memory subsets generally showed smaller estimated richness than naive subsets did.

Sequencing used immunoSEQ multiplex PCR; TCRdb keeps in-frame clones, though not all of them. The data hold roughly 2,000,000 clones, with about 93% observed a single time. Per germline, CDR1 PRHDT and CDR2 FYEKMQ (reference sequence). This CDR3 has 14 amino acids. Positively selected for CCR7, the CD45RO-negative cells used as naive CD8 cells excluded terminally differentiated effector memory CD45RA+ cells. The study drew its donors from healthy HIV-negative adults without recent acute infections or vaccinations. Concerning this clone: Its antigen is currently unknown. Compared with germline, one end of the junction differs, possibly owing to a read error.

This TCR was recovered from a man in his late teens or twenties in good health. Some clones in this sample may be carry-over from other donors' samples. Sequenced sample: naive CD8+ T cells from PBMCs. This chain links TRBV13 with TRBJ2-7, with 7 bases aligning to TRBD1. The CDR3 protein is CASRLGATGKEQYF. DNA for the CDR3: TGTGCCAGCAGGTTAGGGGCGACAGGGAAAGAGCAGTACTTC.